Each of the 19 T cell receptor beta chains below was sequenced from the same sample in a study of blood T cells in healthy people across ages. A second PCR of roughly 6 to 12 cycles used a sample-barcoded 5' primer and a J-beta primer mix. TCRdb passed the 5' RACE reads through MiXCR, listing each CDR3 protein once. The profile covers around 900,000 distinct CDR3 sequences, with roughly 51% appearing a single time and around 21% taken by the ten largest. Material: blood. The receptors were gathered from a woman aged 60-75 years in good health.

V gene TRBV5-1 combines with J gene TRBJ2-7; perhaps D is TRBD1 or TRBD2 (5 bases each). This CDR3 has 14 amino acids. Trimming removed 4 bases at V and 3 bases at J, with 14 bases between. From germline, CDR1 is SGHRS and CDR2 YFSETQ. This CDR3 is CASSEIARGYEQYF. DNA of the CDR3: TGCGCCAGCAGCGAAATAGCGAGGGGCTACGAGCAGTACTTC.

This clonotype has more than one count but fewer than ten. The chain has TRBV3-1 and TRBJ2-5; the D gene is possibly TRBD2 (5 bases). V lost 0 bases and J lost 11, with 16 bases in between. The germline V gene has CDR1 LGHDT and CDR2 YNNKEL (reference sequence). The CDR3 runs 14 residues. CDR3 nucleotides: TGTGCCAGCAGCCAAGATGGCCCCGTTGGGGAGCAGTACTTC. This codes for CASSQDGPVGEQYF.

This clonotype occurred a few times. The gene calls are TRBV27 and TRBJ1-6; 7 nucleotides line up with TRBD1. The CDR3 is 15 residues long. V was clipped by 0 bases and J by 7 bases; unmatched bases: 3. Germline lookup yields CDR1 MNHEY and CDR2 SMNVEV (reference sequence). The CDR3 bases are TGTGCCAGCAGTTTATCTCAGGGGGGGAATTCACCCCTCCACTTT. Its protein is CASSLSQGGNSPLHF.

The chain carries TRBV20-1 and TRBJ2-2; TRBD2 aligns across 12 bases. V was pared by 0 bases and J by 5 bases, with 10 bases of the junction left unmatched. Looked up from germline, CDR1 is DFQATT and CDR2 is SNEGSKA (reference sequence). The CDR3 runs to 18 residues. The CDR3 DNA follows: TGCAGTGCTAGAGATGAACCTAGCGGGAGGGCCCCTACCGGGGAGCTGTTTTTT. Translating it yields CSARDEPSGRAPTGELFF.

Only a few counts were recorded for this clonotype. This chain links TRBV7-9 with TRBJ2-3, with TRBD2 as a possible D gene (6 bases). The CDR3 has 14 residues. The V end was cut by 8 bases, the J end by 0 bases, with 12 bases between. Germline V CDR1 and CDR2: SEHNR, FQNEAQ (reference sequence). In nucleotides, the CDR3 is TGTGCCAGCCCCAGCGGGTCTAGCACAGATACGCAGTATTTT. The encoded protein is CASPSGSSTDTQYF. The full variable domain, rest sourced from reference TRBV7-9 and TRBJ2-3, is DTGVSQNPRHKITKRGQNVTFRCDPISEHNRLYWYRQTLGQGPEFLTYFQNEAQLEKSRLLSDRFSAERPKGSFSTLEIQRTEQGDSAMYLCASPSGSSTDTQYFGPGTRLTVL.

The V gene is TRBV3-1, the J gene TRBJ2-5; TRBD2 aligns across 7 bases. TRBJ2-7 matches the DNA end more closely, so the J call is doubtful. Germline CDR1 is LGHDT and CDR2 is YNNKEL (reference sequence). This CDR3 comprises 13 residues. CDR3 residues: CASSRGGNYEQYF. DNA of the CDR3: TGTGCCAGCAGCCGGGGGGGTAACTACGAGCAGTACTTC.

This clonotype was recorded a few times. V usage is TRBV12-3 or TRBV12-4 and J usage is TRBJ2-5; tentatively, D is TRBD1 (5 bases). CDR3 length: 13 amino acids. The V gene lost 5 bases and the J gene lost 5 bases, with 12 bases spanning the gap. The CDR3 sequence is CASSRQLGETQYF. The CDR3 coding sequence is TGTGCCAGCAGTAGACAGTTAGGGGAGACCCAGTACTTC.

The chain couples TRBV7-2 to TRBJ2-5; TRBD2 aligns across 7 bases. The V gene's germline CDR1 is SGHTA and CDR2 FQGNSA. Trimming removed 5 bases from V and 10 bases from J; junction bases left unmatched: 7. The CDR3 extends over 12 amino acids. CDR3 region: CASSNGRRDQYF. The CDR3 DNA follows: TGTGCCAGCAGCAACGGGAGGCGAGACCAGTACTTC.

This clonotype turned up a few times. The gene calls are TRBV14 and TRBJ1-6, with D unclear. Between the trimmed V and J ends, which lost 1 base and 9 bases, there was a span of 13 bases. Per the germline V gene, CDR1 is SGHDN and CDR2 is FVKESK. CDR3 size: 15 residues. CDR3 DNA: TGTGCCAGCAGCCAAGCGCCCAGAAGGTCTTCACCCCTCCACTTT. Protein: CASSQAPRRSSPLHF.

The genes are TRBV4-1 and TRBJ2-1; D unresolved. V lost 3 bases and J lost 8, with 8 bases in between. Germline lookup yields CDR1 MGHRA and CDR2 YSYEKL. The CDR3 extends over 12 amino acids. CDR3 in amino acids: CASSQARDEQFF. In nucleotides, the CDR3 is TGCGCCAGCAGCCAGGCACGCGATGAGCAGTTCTTC.

The CDR3 here is CASSQQATYEQYF. Written as DNA, the CDR3 is TGCGCCAGCAGCCAACAGGCGACCTACGAGCAGTACTTC. This sequence joins TRBV10-2 and TRBJ2-7; D is perhaps TRBD1 (5 bases). V dropped 6 bases and J dropped 2 bases, with 11 bases sitting between them. There are 13 residues in the CDR3. Germline CDR1 reads WSHSY; CDR2 reads SAAADI.

The chain links TRBV5-1 to TRBJ2-7, with 9 bases aligning to TRBD2. With V trimmed by 1 base and J by 6 bases, 8 bases remained unmatched. This CDR3 comprises 15 residues. The V gene's germline CDR1 is SGHRS and CDR2 YFSETQ. CDR3 residues: CASSLKLAGLPEQYF. DNA for the CDR3: TGCGCCAGCAGCTTGAAGCTAGCGGGACTCCCCGAGCAGTACTTC. The whole variable domain, filled in from reference TRBV5-1 and TRBJ2-7, reads KAGVTQTPRYLIKTRGQQVTLSCSPISGHRSVSWYQQTPGQGLQFLFEYFSETQRNKGNFPGRFSGRQFSNSRSEMNVSTLELGDSALYLCASSLKLAGLPEQYFGPGTRLTVT.

In its sample, this clonotype was seen a few times. CDR3 DNA: TGCGCCAGCAGTCCCGGACAGACAGACTACGAGCAGTACTTC. Protein product: CASSPGQTDYEQYF. The J gene is TRBJ2-7, the V gene TRBV5-1, with D possibly TRBD1 on 6 matching bases. Germline V gene sequence: CDR1 SGHRS, CDR2 YFSETQ. The CDR3 is 14 residues long. The ends were cut back, 5 bases at V and 3 bases at J, with 15 bases in the middle.

This clonotype was observed a single time. The chain is built from TRBV7-2 and TRBJ2-7, with D uncertain. The CDR3 length is 15 residues. Germline assignment: CDR1 SGHTA and CDR2 FQGNSA. The V and J ends lost 1 base and 6 bases respectively, with 16 bases between them. The CDR3 here is CASSLEGSEWGEQYF. In nucleotides, the CDR3 is TGTGCCAGCAGCTTAGAGGGCAGTGAATGGGGCGAGCAGTACTTC.

The V call is TRBV12-3 or TRBV12-4, the J call TRBJ2-2, with D uncertain. The length of the CDR3 is 14 residues. The V and J ends lost 6 bases and 1 base respectively, with 9 bases between them. CDR3 region: CASRHTENTGELFF. In nucleotides, the CDR3 is TGTGCCAGCAGACACACAGAGAACACCGGGGAGCTGTTTTTT.

The chain uses TRBV28 and TRBJ2-2; TRBD2 matches at 12 bases. J lost 7 bases, V lost 8 bases, and 8 bases had no gene match. This CDR3 has 15 residues. Germline CDR1 MDHEN, CDR2 SYDVKM. The CDR3 DNA is TGTGCCAGCGAGACTAGCGGGAGTAGGTACGGGGAGCTGTTTTTT. Residues: CASETSGSRYGELFF.

The chain carries TRBV20-1 and TRBJ2-4, with TRBD2 matching 8 bases. The J call could be wrong; TRBJ2-7 is a better fit for the DNA end. Germline CDR1 and CDR2: DFQATT and SNEGSKA (reference sequence). The CDR3 loop spans 15 amino acids. The CDR3: CSARGSGTPRGEQYF. The CDR3 DNA reads as TGCAGTGCTAGAGGTAGCGGGACGCCCCGGGGCGAGCAGTACTTC.

The genes are TRBV4-3 and TRBJ1-2, with D possibly TRBD1 on 6 matching bases. Germline loops: CDR1 LGHNA, CDR2 YSLEER. The CDR3 loop spans 16 amino acids. Deletions cut 4 bases from V and 4 bases from J, with 19 bases between. The DNA for the CDR3 is TGCGCCAGCAGCCTCCTAGGGACACGTCTTCCCTATGGCTACACCTTC. It yields the protein CASSLLGTRLPYGYTF.

J is TRBJ2-3 and V is TRBV28; 7 bases map to TRBD2. J was trimmed by 2 bases and V by 8 bases; bases with no gene match: 13. The CDR3 loop spans 16 amino acids. In germline, CDR1 is MDHEN, CDR2 SYDVKM. The CDR3 spells CASQLRASGLTDTQYF. CDR3 bases: TGTGCCAGCCAGCTCAGGGCTAGCGGTCTCACAGATACGCAGTATTTT.